The 9 T cell receptor beta chains given below trace back to one sample, sequenced in a study of vaccination effects on CD4 cells after COVID-19. Cells that had been cultured for approximately eleven days were the source of isolated CD4+ T cells. The participants, recipients of two vaccine doses, got either BNT162b2 or mRNA-1273. The antigens these receptors bind are not known. The protocol was immunoSEQ multiplex PCR, while the TCRdb copy is restricted to in-frame clones and leaves out a portion. This table has some 40,000 clones, about 70% appearing once. The sample here was CD4+ T cells from PBMCs cultured without peptide, taken after COVID-19 vaccination. These receptors were collected from a human donor who received a COVID-19 vaccine.

The chain combines TRBV5-4 with TRBJ1-4, with 7 nucleotides matching TRBD1. V was clipped by 4 bases and J by 4 bases; unmatched bases: 4. Looked up from germline, CDR1 is SGHNT and CDR2 is YYREEE (reference sequence). The CDR3 is made up of 14 amino acids. The CDR3 loop reads CASSRGQYNEKLFF. In DNA, the CDR3 is TGTGCCAGCAGCAGGGGACAGTATAATGAAAAACTGTTTTTT.

Here the CDR3 DNA reads TGCGCCAGCAGCCAATACAGGGTCAATGAGCAGTTCTTC. Amino acid sequence: CASSQYRVNEQFF. V usage is TRBV5-1 and J usage is TRBJ2-1; TRBD1 is a possible D gene (6 bases). Germline CDR1 and CDR2: SGHRS and YFSETQ. CDR3 length: 13 residues. V gave up 4 bases and J gave up 6 bases, with 11 bases separating them. Using reference TRBV5-1 and TRBJ2-1 for the parts outside the CDR3, the full variable domain is KAGVTQTPRYLIKTRGQQVTLSCSPISGHRSVSWYQQTPGQGLQFLFEYFSETQRNKGNFPGRFSGRQFSNSRSEMNVSTLELGDSALYLCASSQYRVNEQFFGPGTRLTVL.

The chain has TRBV6-5 and TRBJ1-5, with unresolved D. In germline, CDR1 is MNHEY, CDR2 SVGAGI. The CDR3 loop spans 15 amino acids. Trimming took off 7 bases at V and 0 bases at J, with 13 bases between the two ends. For the CDR3, the DNA is TGTGCCAGCAAGCCTGGAGTGGCTAGCAATCAGCCCCAGCATTTT. Translating gives CASKPGVASNQPQHF.

The chain combines TRBV7-2 with TRBJ1-5; D gene ambiguous. The germline V and J ends were trimmed by 2 bases and 0 bases, with 8 bases remaining between them. Germline V lookup: CDR1 SGHTA, CDR2 FQGNSA. CDR3 length equals 15 residues. CDR3 coding DNA: TGTGCCAGCAGCTTAAACCCTTATAGCAATCAGCCCCAGCATTTT. Encoded protein: CASSLNPYSNQPQHF.

This clone is medium-sized in the sample. The chain is built from TRBV2 and TRBJ1-2; D call uncertain. CDR3 size: 14 residues. CDR1 and CDR2 (germline): SNHLY, FYNNEI. Trimming stripped 1 base from V and 4 bases from J, with 10 bases between. This CDR3 reads CASSEGQLAYGYTF. In DNA form, the CDR3 reads TGTGCCAGCAGTGAAGGGCAGTTAGCCTATGGCTACACCTTC.

CDR3 coding DNA: TGCGCCAGCAGCGAGAGTAGGATGAACACTGAAGCTTTCTTT. It is translated as CASSESRMNTEAFF. The chain has TRBV5-1 and TRBJ1-1; the D is unclear. V lost 4 bases and J lost 0, with 10 bases in between. The CDR3 is made up of 14 amino acids. Germline loops: CDR1 SGHRS, CDR2 YFSETQ.

The sample holds one count of this clone. The V call is TRBV2, the J call TRBJ1-1; D is perhaps TRBD1 (6 bases). The CDR3 is made up of 15 amino acids. Germline CDR1 reads SNHLY; CDR2 reads FYNNEI. Trimming shortened V by 4 bases and J by 1 base, and 13 bases separated the two germline ends. CDR3 region: CASSGRGRGNTEAFF. DNA of the CDR3: TGTGCCAGCAGTGGGCGGGGCAGGGGGAACACTGAAGCTTTCTTT.

The V gene is TRBV29-1, the J gene TRBJ1-2; D remains unclear. The CDR3 is 13 residues long. Germline CDR1 is SQVTM and CDR2 is ANQGSEA. V shed 2 bases and J shed 5 bases, with 12 bases lying between them. The CDR3 DNA sequence: TGCAGCGTTGAAACGGATCTGGGATATGGCTACACCTTC. The encoded protein is CSVETDLGYGYTF.

This clone was seen only a few times. This chain connects TRBV9 to TRBJ2-7; a weak D match, TRBD1 (6 bases). Trimming cost V 4 bases and J 3 bases, with 11 bases left between them. The germline V gene has CDR1 SGDLS and CDR2 YYNGEE. The CDR3 consists of 13 residues. The CDR3 is CASSLGDIYEQYF. Written as DNA, the CDR3 is TGTGCCAGCAGCCTTGGGGACATCTACGAGCAGTACTTC. Together with reference TRBV9 and TRBJ2-7, the CDR3 gives the full variable domain: DSGVTQTPKHLITATGQRVTLRCSPRSGDLSVYWYQQSLDQGLQFLIQYYNGEERAKGNILERFSAQQFPDLHSELNLSSLELGDSALYFCASSLGDIYEQYFGPGTRLTVT.